One and the same sample provided the 25 T cell receptor beta chains below, sequenced in a study of T cells in women clearing cervical HPV infection. Measured with immunoSEQ multiplex PCR; TCRdb has only the in-frame clones, and not every one. The table counts about 31,000 clones; about 3.1% lies in the top ten. Sequenced material: blood buffy coat. These receptors came from a woman aged 18 to 75 with a cervical HPV16 infection that either progressed to CIN3+ or cleared (not recorded which).

CDR3 DNA (partial): TGTGCTAGTGGTTCCCAGACAGGGTCCTATGGC. Encoded protein: CASGSQTGSYG. The CDR3 as a whole reads CASGSQTGSYGYTF. V is TRBV12-5 and J is TRBJ1-2, with TRBD1 matching over 7 bases. Read sequence stops 3 residues before the CDR3 end, and the germline J gene provides the missing end. Germline V gives CDR1 LGHNT, CDR2 FRNRAP. This CDR3 region has 14 residues. The V gene end was trimmed by 4 bases and the J gene end by 4 bases; junction bases not matched to a gene: 6.

Concerning this clone: The CDR3 end is not reached by the read, which stops 3 residues before it; the germline J gene fills it in. J is TRBJ1-4 and V is TRBV19; 12 nucleotides align to TRBD1. CDR1 LNHDA and CDR2 SQIVND come from the germline V gene (reference sequence). This CDR3 comprises 14 residues. The chain's CDR3 is CASGAGTGGAPLFF. The sequenced CDR3 bases are TGTGCCAGTGGAGCCGGGACAGGGGGCGCCCCA.

Turning to this clone: The read halts 3 residues ahead of the CDR3 end, with the missing end drawn from the germline J gene. This chain links TRBV19 with TRBJ2-3, with 7 bases aligning to TRBD1. Germline V gene lookup returns CDR1 LNHDA and CDR2 SQIVND (reference sequence). The CDR3 runs to 15 residues. CDR3 sequence reads: CASIRQGVSNQPQYF. CDR3 bases read: TGTGCCAGTATACGCCAGGGGGTTAGCAATCAGCCG.

Comment on this clone: The read halts 3 residues ahead of the CDR3 end, with the missing end drawn from the germline J gene. This chain joins TRBV11-2 and TRBJ2-5; no definite D call. The V gene lost 0 bases and the J gene lost 3 bases, with 2 bases spanning the gap. Germline CDR1 and CDR2: SGHAT and FQNNGV. This CDR3 region has 12 residues. The part of the CDR3 DNA that was read is TGTGCCAGCAGCTTAGATAAAGAGACC. This gives the protein CASSLDKET. The entire CDR3 is CASSLDKETQYF.

As to this clone: Coverage ceases 3 residues before the CDR3 finishes, and the germline J gene fills in the end. The rearrangement links TRBV20-1 to TRBJ2-4, with D perhaps TRBD2 (5 bases). Germline-derived CDR1 and CDR2 are DFQATT and SNEGSKA (reference sequence). V dropped 6 bases and J dropped 1 base, with 22 bases sitting between them. The CDR3 is 17 amino acids. The sequenced part of the CDR3 DNA is TGCAGTGCCCCCCATCGGGGAATTAGTGTTGCCAAAAACATT. Residues: CSAPHRGISVAKNI. The full CDR3 reads CSAPHRGISVAKNIQYF.

The CDR3 DNA, read in part, is TGCGCCAGCAGCCCTACCACAGGGGCCTTCTATGGC. It translates to CASSPTTGAFYG. The entire CDR3 reads CASSPTTGAFYGYTF. This sequence joins TRBV4-1 and TRBJ1-2, with 7 bases identical to TRBD1. The read comes to an end 3 residues before the CDR3 does, leaving the germline J gene to fill in the end. This CDR3 has 15 residues. Looked up from germline, CDR1 is MGHRA and CDR2 is YSYEKL. V was clipped by 4 bases and J by 4 bases; unmatched bases: 9.

Concerning this clone itself: The read halts 3 residues ahead of the CDR3 end, with the missing end drawn from the germline J gene. This sequence joins TRBV19 and TRBJ2-7; D unresolved. Germline loops: CDR1 LNHDA, CDR2 SQIVND (reference sequence). The CDR3 extends over 13 amino acids. V gave up 1 base and J gave up 6 bases, with 10 bases separating them. The CDR3 DNA, read in part, is TGTGCCAGTAGTATAGGCCAGGTCGGCGAG. Its protein product is CASSIGQVGE. The CDR3 in full is CASSIGQVGEQYF. The full variable domain, in which reference TRBV19 and TRBJ2-7 provide the parts outside the CDR3, is DGGITQSPKYLFRKEGQNVTLSCEQNLNHDAMYWYRQDPGQGLRLIYYSQIVNDFQKGDIAEGYSVSREKKESFPLTVTSAQKNPTAFYLCASSIGQVGEQYFGPGTRLTVT.

Concerning this clone itself: The observed sequence ends 3 residues before the CDR3 terminus, with the missing tail filled in from the germline J gene. J is TRBJ2-4 and V is TRBV2; TRBD2 agrees at 8 bases. The junction had 12 bases not matched to a gene; V was cut back by 6 bases and J by 8 bases. The V gene's germline CDR1 is SNHLY and CDR2 FYNNEI. The CDR3 consists of 15 residues. CDR3 DNA (partial): TGTGCCAGCAGGGCCGGGAGAAGCGGGGGAGACATT. Translation gives CASRAGRSGGDI. The full CDR3 protein reads CASRAGRSGGDIQYF.

As to this clone: The junction does not match germline at one end; this may be a read error. The sequenced fragment ends 3 residues before the CDR3 boundary, so the rest is inferred from the germline J gene. The chain uses TRBV7-7 and TRBJ1-2, with D possibly being TRBD1 (5 bases). The CDR3 totals 15 residues. Per germline, CDR1 SSHAT and CDR2 FNYEAQ (reference sequence). The sequenced part of the CDR3 DNA is TGTGCTAGCAGCTTCGTAGCGGGGGGTTACGAGACC. Amino acids: CASSFVAGGYET. In full, the CDR3 reads CASSFVAGGYETYTF.

Of note for this clone: Coverage ceases 3 residues before the CDR3 finishes, and the germline J gene fills in the end. The chain recombines TRBV10-3 with TRBJ2-3; D remains ambiguous. The germline V gene encodes CDR1 ENHRY and CDR2 SYGVKD. This CDR3 spans 11 amino acids. Trimming cost V 6 bases and J 3 bases, with 4 bases left between them. The CDR3 sequence: CAISQTDTQYF. The sequenced part of the CDR3 DNA is TGTGCCATCAGCCAGACAGATACG.

The sequenced part of the CDR3 DNA is TGTGCCTGGGGACAGCTAGACGAG. Amino acid sequence: CAWGQLDE. The entire CDR3 sequence reads CAWGQLDEQYF. V gene TRBV30 combines with J gene TRBJ2-7; the D gene is possibly TRBD1 (6 bases). The read finishes 3 residues shy of the CDR3 end, and the germline J gene is used to complete it. V lost 5 bases and J 5 bases, leaving 10 bases between the germline ends. Per germline, CDR1 GTSNPN and CDR2 SVGIG (reference sequence). The CDR3 is 11 amino acids.

Details on this clone: The read ends 3 residues early relative to the CDR3; the germline J gene fills the gap. This chain uses TRBV5-6 with TRBJ2-3, with D possibly TRBD1 on 5 matching bases. The germline V gene has CDR1 SGHDT and CDR2 YYEEEE. CDR3 length: 15 residues. The sequenced CDR3 bases are TGTGCCAGCAGCTTGAGGGGCGGATCGGGTCAGCCG. This gives the protein CASSLRGGSGQP. The full CDR3 is CASSLRGGSGQPQYF.

The CDR3: CSAAIAATSEQYF. CDR3 bases read: TGCAGTGCTGCAATTGCGGCTACTTCCGAG. The chain employs TRBV20-1 and TRBJ2-7, with D unclear. The read comes to an end 3 residues before the CDR3 does, leaving the germline J gene to fill in the end. Germline V gene lookup returns CDR1 DFQATT and CDR2 SNEGSKA (reference sequence). Trimming stripped 5 bases from V and 6 bases from J, with 17 bases between. The CDR3 is 13 amino acids.

A remark on this clone: Read sequence stops 3 residues before the CDR3 end, and the germline J gene provides the missing end. The rearrangement links TRBV7-2 to TRBJ1-2; 9 nucleotides agree with TRBD1. The V segment lost 2 bases and the J segment 7 bases; nucleotides outside the gene matches: 8. The V gene's germline CDR1 is SGHTA and CDR2 FQGNSA. The CDR3 is 15 amino acids. This CDR3 is CASSLNRGLLGGYTF. The DNA read from the CDR3 is TGTGCCAGCAGCTTAAACAGGGGGCTGTTAGGTGGC.

In regard to this clone: The CDR3 is cut off 3 residues early in the read; its end comes from the germline J gene. The rearrangement joins TRBV12-3 or TRBV12-4 to TRBJ1-4; 7 positions agree with TRBD1. The CDR3 sequence is 14 residues long. V gave up 3 bases and J gave up 8 bases; unmatched junction bases: 6. The CDR3 loop reads CASSLVRGYEKLFF. The CDR3 bases that were read are TGTGCCAGCAGTTTGGTCAGGGGGTACGAAAAA.

As concerns this clone: The CDR3 goes on 3 residues after the read ends, and that part is filled in from the germline J gene. This rearrangement joins TRBV7-2 to TRBJ1-2; D is uncertain. Per the germline V gene, CDR1 is SGHTA and CDR2 is FQGNSA. V shed 5 bases and J shed 2 bases, with 9 bases lying between them. This CDR3 spans 13 amino acids. The CDR3 sequence: CASSVTENYGYTF. Partial CDR3 DNA: TGTGCCAGCAGCGTTACAGAGAACTATGGC.

As for this clone: The read finishes 3 residues shy of the CDR3 end, and the germline J gene is used to complete it. The chain couples TRBV2 to TRBJ2-4; 8 nucleotides line up with TRBD1. The V segment lost 4 bases and the J segment 8 bases; nucleotides outside the gene matches: 10. Germline lookup yields CDR1 SNHLY and CDR2 FYNNEI. This CDR3 is 15 amino acids long. CDR3 amino acids: CASSGGTGGGDIQYF. The covered CDR3 bases are TGTGCCAGCAGTGGGGGGACAGGCGGCGGGGACATT.

Turning to this clone: The read ends 3 residues shy of where the CDR3 ends; the end is completed using the germline J gene. V and J are TRBV19 and TRBJ1-6; perhaps TRBD1 as D (5 bases). V was trimmed by 3 bases and J by 7 bases, leaving 10 bases between them. Germline lookup yields CDR1 LNHDA and CDR2 SQIVND (reference sequence). CDR3 length: 14 amino acids. CDR3 in amino acids: CASSIRAENSPLHF. The CDR3 bases that were read are TGTGCCAGTAGTATCAGGGCGGAGAATTCACCC.

In regard to this clone: The missing CDR3 end, 3 residues past where the read stops, is filled in from the germline J gene. The chain is built from TRBV19 and TRBJ1-1; 7 bases are a match to TRBD1. Germline loops: CDR1 LNHDA, CDR2 SQIVND (reference sequence). The CDR3 runs to 13 residues. CDR3 loop: CATRDRRYETAFF. CDR3 bases read: TGTGCCACCAGGGACAGACGTTACGAGACA.

Regarding this clone: The CDR3 extends 3 residues past the end of the read, so its final part is completed from the germline J gene. The chain has TRBV18 and TRBJ2-2; a possible D gene is TRBD2 (5 bases). The V gene's germline CDR1 is KGHSH and CDR2 LQKENI. This CDR3 is built from 12 residues. This chain's CDR3 is CASSGVGEKLFF. The CDR3 bases that were read are TGTGCCAGCTCAGGGGTCGGGGAAAAG. Filled out from reference TRBV18 and TRBJ2-2, the complete variable domain reads NAGVMQNPRHLVRRRGQEARLRCSPMKGHSHVYWYRQLPEEGLKFMVYLQKENIIDESGMPKERFSAEFPKEGPSILRIQQVVRGDSAAYFCASSGVGEKLFFGEGSRLTVL.

Considering frequency, this clone is medium-sized. The CDR3 extends 3 residues past the end of the read, so its final part is completed from the germline J gene. The rearrangement links TRBV6-2 or TRBV6-3 to TRBJ1-5; possible D gene TRBD1, 5 bases. The CDR3 is made up of 14 amino acids. Trimming shortened V by 3 bases and J by 9 bases, and 15 bases separated the two germline ends. Per the germline V gene, CDR1 is MNHEY and CDR2 is SVGEGT. CDR3 residues: CASSYSIGGWPQHF. The DNA read from the CDR3 is TGTGCCAGCAGTTATTCAATCGGGGGGTGGCCC.

Worth noting for this clone: The CDR3 end falls 3 residues outside the read, so it is completed with the germline J gene. The rearrangement uses TRBV7-3 and TRBJ1-1, with D uncertain. The CDR3 runs 13 residues. Germline V gives CDR1 SGHTA, CDR2 FQGTGA. Trimming shortened V by 2 bases and J by 3 bases, and 7 bases separated the two germline ends. Partial CDR3 DNA: TGTGCCAGCAGCTTAGCTAGCTACACTGAA. This encodes CASSLASYTE. The CDR3 reads in full as CASSLASYTEAFF.

In regard to this clone: Read sequence stops 3 residues before the CDR3 end, and the germline J gene provides the missing end. V and J are TRBV7-3 and TRBJ2-5; D unclear. V lost 2 bases, J lost 4 bases, and 14 bases lay in between. CDR1 is SGHTA, CDR2 FQGTGA, per germline. CDR3 length: 15 amino acids. The CDR3 DNA, read in part, is TGTGCCAGCAGCTTACTTGGCTACCCTAGAGAGACC. Its protein is CASSLLGYPRET. The complete CDR3 sequence is CASSLLGYPRETQYF.

Worth noting for this clone: Coverage ceases 3 residues before the CDR3 finishes, and the germline J gene fills in the end. V is TRBV2 and J is TRBJ1-3; D not resolved. Germline CDR1 reads SNHLY; CDR2 reads FYNNEI. CDR3 length: 14 amino acids. V lost 6 bases, J lost 0 bases, and 9 bases lay in between. The sequenced part of the CDR3 DNA is TGTGCCAGCAGGGCCAGGAGCTCTGGAAACACC. Amino acids: CASRARSSGNT. The entire CDR3 is CASRARSSGNTIYF.

Concerning this clone itself: The CDR3 extends 3 residues past the end of the read, so its final part is completed from the germline J gene. The chain has TRBV11-1 and TRBJ2-3; 8 bases are a match to TRBD2. V gave up 4 bases and J gave up 5 bases; unmatched junction bases: 5. Germline V gene data show CDR1 as SGHAT and CDR2 as FQDESV (reference sequence). The CDR3 sequence is 14 residues long. The CDR3 sequence is CASSWSGGEDTQYF. The part of the CDR3 DNA that was read is TGTGCCAGCAGCTGGTCGGGGGGGGAAGATACG.